This T cell receptor beta chain was retrieved from a study of T cells in Graves' hyperthyroidism and ophthalmopathy. Hyperthyroidism was newly diagnosed in patients aged 18 to 65 (duration under 2 months). The study based diagnoses on clinical symptoms, serum thyroxine and TRAb, thyroid ultrasound and orbital computed tomography. The PBMCs had their origin in approximately 10 ml of fresh peripheral blood. The CDR3 covers 14 residues. Germline loops: CDR1 DFQATT, CDR2 SNEGSKA (reference sequence). The V segment lost 7 bases and the J segment 3 bases; nucleotides outside the gene matches: 9. What was amplified from RNA transcripts were TCR beta CDR3 regions. The TCR CDR3 first-round RT-PCR relied on the HTBI primer set. TCRdb used MiXCR to reprocess the multiplex PCR reads, holding one entry per CDR3 protein. The table includes some 440,000 distinct CDR3 sequences, approximately 14% detected once. This clonotype was seen repeatedly, ten times or more.

The receptor was derived from a woman aged 18-30 years with Graves' hyperthyroidism. Sequencing used blood. This chain connects TRBV20-1 to TRBJ2-3, with 8 bases identical to TRBD1. The CDR3 region has the DNA TGCAGTGGAATAGGACAGGGCCGTACAGATACGCAGTATTTT. Translating it yields CSGIGQGRTDTQYF.